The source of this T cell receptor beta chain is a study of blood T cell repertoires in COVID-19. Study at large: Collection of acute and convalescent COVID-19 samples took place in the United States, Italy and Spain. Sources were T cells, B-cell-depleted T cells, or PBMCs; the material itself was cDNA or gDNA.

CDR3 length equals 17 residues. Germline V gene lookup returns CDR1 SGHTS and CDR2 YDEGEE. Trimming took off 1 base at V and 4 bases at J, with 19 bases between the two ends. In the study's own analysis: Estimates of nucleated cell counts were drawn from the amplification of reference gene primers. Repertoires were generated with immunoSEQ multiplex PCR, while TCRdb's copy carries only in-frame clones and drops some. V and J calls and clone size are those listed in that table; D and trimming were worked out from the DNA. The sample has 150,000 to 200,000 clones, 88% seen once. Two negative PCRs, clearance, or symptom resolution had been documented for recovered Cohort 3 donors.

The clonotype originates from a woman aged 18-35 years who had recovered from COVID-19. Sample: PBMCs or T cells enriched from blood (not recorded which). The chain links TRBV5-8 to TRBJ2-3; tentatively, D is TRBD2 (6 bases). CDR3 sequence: CASSLRGSTRKADTQYF. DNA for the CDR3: TGTGCCAGCAGCTTGCGGGGCTCGACTAGGAAGGCAGATACGCAGTATTTT.